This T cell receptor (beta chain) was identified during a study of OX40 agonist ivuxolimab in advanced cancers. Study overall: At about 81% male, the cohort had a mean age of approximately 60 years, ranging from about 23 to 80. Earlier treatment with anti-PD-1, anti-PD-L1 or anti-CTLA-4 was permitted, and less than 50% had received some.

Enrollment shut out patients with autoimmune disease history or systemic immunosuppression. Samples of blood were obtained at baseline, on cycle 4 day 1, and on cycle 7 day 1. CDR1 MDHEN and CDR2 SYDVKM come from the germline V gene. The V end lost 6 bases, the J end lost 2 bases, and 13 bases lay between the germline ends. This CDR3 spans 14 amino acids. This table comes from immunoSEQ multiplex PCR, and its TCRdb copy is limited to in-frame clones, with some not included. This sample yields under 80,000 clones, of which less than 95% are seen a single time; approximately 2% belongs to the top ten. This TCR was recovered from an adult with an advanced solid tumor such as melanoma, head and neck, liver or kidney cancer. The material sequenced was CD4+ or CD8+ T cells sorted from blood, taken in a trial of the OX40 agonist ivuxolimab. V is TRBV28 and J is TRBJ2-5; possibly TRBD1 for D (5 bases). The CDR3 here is CASRSQGKQETQYF. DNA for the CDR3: TGTGCCAGCAGATCCCAGGGAAAACAAGAGACCCAGTACTTC.